This T cell receptor beta chain was observed in a study of blood T cell repertoires in COVID-19. Background on the study: Some COVID-19 samples were acute and others convalescent; all came from the United States, Italy and Spain.

Trimming cost V 0 bases and J 4 bases, with 10 bases left between them. The CDR3 extends over 14 amino acids. The germline V gene has CDR1 SGHRS and CDR2 YFSETQ. Authors' data handling: Using reference gene primer amplification, nucleated cell counts were estimated. Clones were sequenced by immunoSEQ multiplex PCR, and TCRdb holds only the in-frame ones, with some missing. Clone size and the V and J calls come from that table; the DNA yielded D and trimming. The table has 31,000 or so clones, around 91% seen once. Sequenced sample: peripheral blood. This chain joins TRBV5-1 and TRBJ1-2; a possible D gene is TRBD1 (5 bases). This receptor was taken from a man at least 80 years old with acute or convalescent COVID-19. The CDR3 here is CASSLGQQTYGYTF. The CDR3 DNA follows: TGCGCCAGCAGCTTGGGACAGCAGACCTATGGCTACACCTTC.